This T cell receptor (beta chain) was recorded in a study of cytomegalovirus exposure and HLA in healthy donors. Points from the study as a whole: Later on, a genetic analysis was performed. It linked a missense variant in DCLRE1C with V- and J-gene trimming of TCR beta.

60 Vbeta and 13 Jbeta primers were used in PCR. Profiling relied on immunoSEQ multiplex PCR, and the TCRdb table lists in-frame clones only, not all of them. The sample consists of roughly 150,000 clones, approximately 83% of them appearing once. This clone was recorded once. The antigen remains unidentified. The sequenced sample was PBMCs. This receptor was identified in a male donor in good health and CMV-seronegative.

This CDR3 reads CASSLSGRSTDTQYF. The CDR3 DNA reads TGTGCCAGCAGTTTAAGTGGGAGAAGCACAGATACGCAGTATTTT. This chain links TRBV27 with TRBJ2-3, with D tentatively TRBD2 (5 bases). The ends were cut back, 2 bases at V and 0 bases at J, with 9 bases in the middle. Germline loops: CDR1 MNHEY, CDR2 SMNVEV (reference sequence). There are 15 residues in the CDR3.